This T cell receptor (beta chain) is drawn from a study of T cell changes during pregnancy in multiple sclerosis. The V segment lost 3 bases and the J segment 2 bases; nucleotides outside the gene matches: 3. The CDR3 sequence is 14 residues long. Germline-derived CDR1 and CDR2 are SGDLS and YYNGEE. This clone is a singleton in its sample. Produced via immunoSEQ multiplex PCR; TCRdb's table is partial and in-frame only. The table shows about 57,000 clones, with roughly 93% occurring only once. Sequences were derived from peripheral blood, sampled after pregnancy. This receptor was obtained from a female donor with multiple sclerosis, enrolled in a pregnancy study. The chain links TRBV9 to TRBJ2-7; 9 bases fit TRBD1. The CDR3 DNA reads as TGTGCCAGCAGCGGAGACAGGGGGACCTACGAGCAGTACTTC. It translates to CASSGDRGTYEQYF.